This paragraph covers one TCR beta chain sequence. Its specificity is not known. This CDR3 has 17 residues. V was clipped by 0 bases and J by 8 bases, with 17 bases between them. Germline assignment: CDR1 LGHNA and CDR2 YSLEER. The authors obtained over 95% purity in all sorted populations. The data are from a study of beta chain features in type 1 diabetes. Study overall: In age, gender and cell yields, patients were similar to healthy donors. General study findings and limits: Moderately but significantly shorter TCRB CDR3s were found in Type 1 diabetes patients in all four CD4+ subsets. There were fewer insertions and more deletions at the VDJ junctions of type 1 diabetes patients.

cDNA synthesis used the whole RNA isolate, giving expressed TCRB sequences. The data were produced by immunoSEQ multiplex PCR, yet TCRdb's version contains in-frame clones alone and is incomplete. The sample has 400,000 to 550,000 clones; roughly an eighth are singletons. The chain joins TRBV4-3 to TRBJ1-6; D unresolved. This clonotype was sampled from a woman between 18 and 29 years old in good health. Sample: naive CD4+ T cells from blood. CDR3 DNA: TGCGCCAGCAGCCAAGATACGGGCAGGTCTTTGGATTCACCCCTCCACTTT. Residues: CASSQDTGRSLDSPLHF.